This TCR beta chain was captured by sequencing in a study of Tregs in tolerant kidney transplant recipients. Libraries were prepared by immunoSEQ multiplex PCR; TCRdb keeps only in-frame clonotypes and omits some of them. The repertoire holds about 81,000 clones, with about 91% as singletons. Germline V CDR1 and CDR2: SEHNR, FQNEAQ (reference sequence). With V trimmed by 5 bases and J by 1 base, 8 bases remained unmatched. The CDR3 consists of 16 residues. Related graft donors supplied nonmyeloablative bone marrow transplants, and mixed chimerism was transient. This TCR was sampled from a human patient who received a combined kidney and bone marrow transplant. The graft donor may have contributed some T cells. Source: CD4+ T cells from blood (PBMCs), taken 24 months after the transplant. The chain has TRBV7-9 and TRBJ1-1; 9 bases are shared with TRBD1. In DNA form, the CDR3 reads TGTGCCAGCAGCCCGACCACGGGACAGGGGAACACTGAAGCTTTCTTT. Residues: CASSPTTGQGNTEAFF.